The 10 T cell receptor beta chains in this list originate from one sample, sequenced in a study of blood T cell repertoires in COVID-19. The method was immunoSEQ multiplex PCR; TCRdb's version includes in-frame clones alone and lacks a portion of them. Found here are under 100,000 clones, around 87% of them singletons; the top ten hold 17%. Input material: peripheral blood. The receptors were sampled from a human donor in a cohort sampled during active COVID-19.

CDR3: CASSYGGPGMNEQFF. DNA of the CDR3: TGTGCCAGCAGTTACGGAGGTCCTGGCATGAATGAGCAGTTCTTC. This chain joins TRBV27 and TRBJ2-1; D is possibly TRBD2 (5 bases). Germline V CDR1 and CDR2: MNHEY, SMNVEV (reference sequence). V shed 4 bases and J shed 7 bases, with 17 bases lying between them. The CDR3 covers 15 residues.

The chain joins TRBV11-2 to TRBJ1-2, with D possibly TRBD1 on 6 matching bases. V was trimmed by 3 bases and J by 4 bases, leaving 12 bases between them. The CDR3 runs 14 residues. CDR1 and CDR2 (germline): SGHAT, FQNNGV. In nucleotides, the CDR3 is TGTGCCAGCAGCTTCACAGGGTCGGGCTATGGCTACACCTTC. This gives the protein CASSFTGSGYGYTF. Full variable domain (remainder filled in from reference TRBV11-2 and TRBJ1-2): EAGVAQSPRYKIIEKRQSVAFWCNPISGHATLYWYQQILGQGPKLLIQFQNNGVVDDSQLPKDRFSAERLKGVDSTLKIQPAKLEDSAVYLCASSFTGSGYGYTFGSGTRLTVV.

The V call is TRBV7-9, the J call TRBJ1-5, with D possibly matching TRBD1 (5 bases). V was shortened by 5 bases and J by 1 base, with 9 bases between the two germline ends. Germline-derived CDR1 and CDR2 are SEHNR and FQNEAQ (reference sequence). CDR3 length: 14 amino acids. The CDR3 loop reads CASSPPGSNQPQHF. The CDR3 coding sequence is TGTGCCAGCAGCCCCCCAGGGAGCAATCAGCCCCAGCATTTT.

This clone was seen only once. The rearrangement uses TRBV3-1 (or the pseudogene TRBV3-2) and TRBJ2-3, with TRBD2 matching 10 bases. With 3 bases clipped from V and 2 bases from J, the junction kept 14 bases outside the gene matches. The germline gives CDR1 LGHDT, CDR2 YNNKEL (reference sequence). CDR3 length equals 19 residues. The CDR3 DNA sequence: TGTGCCAGCAGCCATAAGGACCTAGCGGGGGCCGCCAACACAGATACGCAGTATTTT. Protein sequence: CASSHKDLAGAANTDTQYF.

The rearrangement joins TRBV4-2 to TRBJ1-3, with D possibly being TRBD1 (5 bases). From germline, CDR1 is LGHNA and CDR2 YNFKEQ. The CDR3 is made up of 16 amino acids. V dropped 1 base and J dropped 1 base, with 11 bases sitting between them. CDR3 bases: TGTGCCAGCAGCCAAGGGGGCGGTGATTCTGGAAACACCATATATTTT. This codes for CASSQGGGDSGNTIYF.

J is TRBJ1-2 and V is TRBV6-5, with TRBD1 as a possible D gene (6 bases). CDR3 size: 12 residues. V was pared by 7 bases and J by 5 bases, with 11 bases between. Germline CDR1 MNHEY, CDR2 SVGAGI. As DNA, the CDR3 is TGTGCCAGCACATTGAGGGGGTATGGCTACACCTTC. It codes for CASTLRGYGYTF.

This chain links TRBV6-1 with TRBJ2-3; 10 bases match TRBD2. CDR1 is MNHNS and CDR2 is SASEGT in the germline V gene. V shed 0 bases and J 4 bases; nucleotides not matched to a gene: 7. CDR3 length: 17 amino acids. The CDR3 reads CASSEALASGGADTQYF. CDR3 bases: TGTGCCAGCAGTGAAGCGCTGGCCAGCGGGGGGGCAGATACGCAGTATTTT.

Here the CDR3 reads CASSRDRLNEKLFF. The CDR3 bases are TGTGCCAGTAGTAGGGACAGGCTCAATGAAAAACTGTTTTTT. The rearrangement uses TRBV19 and TRBJ1-4; TRBD1 agrees at 8 bases. CDR3 length equals 14 residues. Trimming at V came to 4 bases and at J to 5 bases, leaving 3 bases not matched to a gene. CDR1 LNHDA and CDR2 SQIVND come from the germline V gene (reference sequence).

V gene TRBV2 combines with J gene TRBJ1-5; 9 positions match TRBD1. This CDR3 has 15 amino acids. The V and J ends lost 3 bases and 3 bases, in that order; junction bases with no gene match: 3. CDR1 is SNHLY and CDR2 is FYNNEI in the germline V gene. Here the CDR3 DNA reads TGTGCCAGCAGTGAGAACAGGGGGCACAATCAGCCCCAGCATTTT. This translates into CASSENRGHNQPQHF.

This chain connects TRBV7-9 to TRBJ1-4, with 8 bases lining up with TRBD1. Germline V gene lookup returns CDR1 SEHNR and CDR2 FQNEAQ (reference sequence). CDR3 length: 14 residues. Trimming took 5 bases from V and 8 from J; bases not matched to a gene: 7. Here the CDR3 DNA reads TGTGCCAGCAGCGCCGGACAGGGTAACGAAAAACTGTTTTTT. Amino acids: CASSAGQGNEKLFF.